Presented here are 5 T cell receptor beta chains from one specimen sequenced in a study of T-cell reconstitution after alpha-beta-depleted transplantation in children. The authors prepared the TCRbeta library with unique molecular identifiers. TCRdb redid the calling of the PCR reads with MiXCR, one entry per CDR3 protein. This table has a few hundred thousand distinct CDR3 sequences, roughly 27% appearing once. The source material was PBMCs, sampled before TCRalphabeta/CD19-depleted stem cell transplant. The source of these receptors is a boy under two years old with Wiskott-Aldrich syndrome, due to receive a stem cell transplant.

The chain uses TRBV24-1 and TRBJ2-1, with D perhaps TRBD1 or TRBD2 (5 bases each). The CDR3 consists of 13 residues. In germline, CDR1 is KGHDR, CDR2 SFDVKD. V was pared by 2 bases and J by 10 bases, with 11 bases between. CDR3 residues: CATSDWGRQEQFF. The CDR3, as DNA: TGTGCCACCAGTGATTGGGGGAGACAAGAGCAGTTCTTC.

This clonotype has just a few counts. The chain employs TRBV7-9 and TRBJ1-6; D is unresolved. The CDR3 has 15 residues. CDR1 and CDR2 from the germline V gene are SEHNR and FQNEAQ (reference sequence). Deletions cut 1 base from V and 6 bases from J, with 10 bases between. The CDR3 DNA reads TGTGCCAGCAGCTTAGACACCTTGGGTAATTCACCCCTCCACTTT. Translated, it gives CASSLDTLGNSPLHF.

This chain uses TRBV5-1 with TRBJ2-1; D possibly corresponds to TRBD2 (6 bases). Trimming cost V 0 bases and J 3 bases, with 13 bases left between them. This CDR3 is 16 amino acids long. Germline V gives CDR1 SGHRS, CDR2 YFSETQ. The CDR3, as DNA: TGCGCCAGCAGCTTGGGGGAACTAGCCGTCTACAATGAGCAGTTCTTC. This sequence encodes CASSLGELAVYNEQFF.

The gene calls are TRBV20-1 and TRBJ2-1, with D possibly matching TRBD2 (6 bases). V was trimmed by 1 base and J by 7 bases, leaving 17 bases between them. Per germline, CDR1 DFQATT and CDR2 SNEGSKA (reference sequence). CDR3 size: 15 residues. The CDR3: CSARVGREEWNEQFF. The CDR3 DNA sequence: TGCAGTGCTAGAGTTGGGCGGGAAGAGTGGAATGAGCAGTTCTTC.

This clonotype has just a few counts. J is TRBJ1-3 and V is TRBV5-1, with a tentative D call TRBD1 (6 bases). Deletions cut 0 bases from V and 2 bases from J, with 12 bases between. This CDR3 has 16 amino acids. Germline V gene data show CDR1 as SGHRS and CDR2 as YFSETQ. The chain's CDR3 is CASSLGPQGTGNTIYF. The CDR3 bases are TGCGCCAGCAGCTTGGGGCCTCAGGGGACTGGAAACACCATATATTTT.